Sequencing of this TCR beta chain was carried out in a study of metastatic and nonmetastatic thyroid tumors. Study-level background: Both malignant and benign thyroid patients supplied peripheral blood and tumor or nodule tissue samples, across which the repertoires of these patients were then compared.

Whole-study results and caveats: According to reports, the diversity of TCR beta was significantly higher in malignant thyroid tumors than in benign nodules, and this held in both blood and tumor samples.

Per the authors' pipeline: The study's classifier, a distant-metastasis tool for papillary thyroid cancer, was built using CDR3 differences across clinicopathological groups. MiXCR was used by TCRdb to re-call the PCR reads. The authors' filters were not applied to this entry. The sample has about 69,000 clones; 12% to 15% are singletons. Patients were all untreated before their thyroid surgery. In its sample, this clone was seen many times. Its antigen is unknown. The CDR3 contains 16 residues. V lost 1 base, J lost 13 bases, and 16 bases stayed unmatched. CDR1 SEHNR and CDR2 FQNEAQ come from the germline V gene (reference sequence).

The V gene is TRBV7-9, the J gene TRBJ2-1, with 7 bases fitting TRBD2. Sequencing used blood. This receptor was obtained from a male donor with papillary thyroid cancer or a benign thyroid nodule (not recorded which). Some clones in this sample may be carry-over from other donors' samples. CDR3 in amino acids: CASSLGALAEPGDQFF. For the CDR3, the DNA is TGTGCCAGCAGCTTAGGGGCGCTAGCGGAGCCTGGTGATCAGTTCTTC.